The entry that follows covers one T cell receptor beta chain sequence. Its antigen is currently not known. Base-call qualities are not available, and no considerably larger clone is one nucleotide away. V is clipped by 4 bases and J by 0 bases, and the sequence between their germline boundaries is 15 bases long. From the cysteine up to the phenylalanine, the CDR3 has a length of 16 residues. The retained sequence is limited to the CDR3, 48 bases, with the frame set at the first base. The germline V gene yields SGDLS for CDR1 and YYNGEE for CDR2. This sample stems from a study of cytotoxic CD8 clonotypes in ibrutinib-treated CLL (dated by TCRdb to 2020 to 2022). Regarding the research as a whole: In this cohort, approximately 15 patients were treatment-naive and ten to eleven were relapsed/refractory, while some 18 had unmutated IGHV. Of the approximately 90 participants in the trial, roughly 26 had longitudinal samples available. Samples at response were collected after a median of about 12 months of treatment, with a range of roughly 6 to 40 months. Every remission and progressive disease sample was obtained while ibrutinib was still being received by the patients. Responses were partial in roughly 24 patients and complete in 2; after median approximately 67 months follow-up, some 15 stayed in remission and 12 progressed. On average, each sample yielded around 270,000 productive templates and 94,082 productive rearrangements. Cryopreserved peripheral blood mononuclear cells were obtained before treatment, at response, and at either sustained remission or disease progression.

The goal of deep resolution MiSeq sequencing was a depth between 1 in 1 million and 1 in 200,000 T cells, and coverage averaged 10x per clonotype. The immunoSEQ hsTCRB Kit was used to generate TCR beta libraries. Per the authors' processing: Data were analyzed with ImmunoSEQ Data Assistant and ImmunoSEQ Analyzer, with V, D and J genes assigned per IMGT definitions. Clonality, with values ranging from 0 to 1, was calculated as one minus the normalized Shannon entropy of productive rearrangement frequencies. Only overrepresented clonotypes making up at least 0.05% of each patient's repertoire were included in the public clonotype analysis. Thirteen age-matched healthy donor repertoires from immuneACCESS were used as controls for clonality. The table was pulled from immuneACCESS by TCRdb, which kept in-frame rearrangements only. Such tables lose some clones; where checked, under half of the loss comes from unresolved V genes, and the rest has no known cause. The DNA gave D and trimming, while V, J and clone size come from that table. This sample lists about 92,000 clones; approximately 71% were detected once. In total, the top ten clones hold about 22% of the sample.

What the research found in general, with its limitations: Baseline clonality was found to be higher than that of age-matched healthy donors and was strongly correlated with circulating CD8+ T-cell counts. Sampling times were not matched between patients in sustained remission and patients whose disease was progressing, and lymph node repertoires were not examined. Public clonotypes were rare and either shrank or stayed stable during treatment, and the rise in clonality at ibrutinib response reflected expansion of private clonotypes. At ibrutinib response clonality went up, during sustained remission it held steady, and at progression it dropped back toward baseline.

The sample's time point label, in plain terms: 20 to 30 months on ibrutinib. For TCR beta library preparation, roughly 2.2 micrograms of genomic DNA were isolated from cryopreserved PBMCs. Longitudinal blood samples from CLL patients on ibrutinib monotherapy underwent high-throughput TCR beta sequencing. Patients were enrolled in a phase 2 open-label single-center ibrutinib monotherapy trial. This material consisted of PBMCs, taken after 24 months of ibrutinib treatment. The clonotype was recovered from a human donor with chronic lymphocytic leukemia. The chain joins TRBV9 to TRBJ2-3, with the D gene possibly TRBD1 or TRBD2, each one fitting 5 bases. The CDR3 loop reads CASSTPGTTSTDTQYF. The nucleotide sequence reads as follows: TGTGCCAGCAGCACCCCCGGGACGACTAGCACAGATACGCAGTATTTT.